The present T cell receptor (beta chain) was sequenced within a study of shared clonotypes between healthy human individuals. It was into CD45RA+ naive and CD45RA-negative memory subsets that the CD4+ cells were split. Method: immunoSEQ multiplex PCR; TCRdb's copy keeps in-frame clones and lacks some. In the table there are about 2.4 million clones, approximately 90% of which are singletons. The CDR3 is 16 amino acids. Deletions cut 2 bases from V and 0 bases from J, with 14 bases between. Germline CDR1 reads MDHEN; CDR2 reads SYDVKM. Sequencing was done on a sample of naive CD4+ T cells sorted from blood. Described subset: CD45RA+ positively selected. This clonotype originated in a man younger than 35 in good health. The rearrangement joins TRBV28 to TRBJ2-7; possible D gene TRBD2, 6 bases. The DNA for the CDR3 is TGTGCCAGCAGTTTAGGCCCGGGGGTGGACTCCTACGAGCAGTACTTC. This sequence encodes CASSLGPGVDSYEQYF.